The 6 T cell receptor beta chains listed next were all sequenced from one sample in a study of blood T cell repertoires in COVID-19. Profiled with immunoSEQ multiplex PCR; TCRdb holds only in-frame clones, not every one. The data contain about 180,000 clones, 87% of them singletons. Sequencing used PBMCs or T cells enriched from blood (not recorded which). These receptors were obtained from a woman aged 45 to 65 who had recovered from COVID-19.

CDR3 region: CASSLAGTNTEAFF. CDR3 in DNA: TGTGCCAGCAGCTTGGCAGGAACTAACACTGAAGCTTTCTTT. J is TRBJ1-1 and V is TRBV5-5; unclear D gene. This CDR3 has 14 amino acids. Germline-derived CDR1 and CDR2 are SGHKS and YYEKEE (reference sequence). Between the trimmed V and J ends, which lost 0 bases and 2 bases, there was a span of 8 bases.

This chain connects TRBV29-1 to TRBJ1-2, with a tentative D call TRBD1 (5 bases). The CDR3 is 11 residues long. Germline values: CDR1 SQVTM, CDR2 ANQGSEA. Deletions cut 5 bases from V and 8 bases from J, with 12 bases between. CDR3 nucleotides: TGCAGCGTTCCAAGGGGAAACGGCTACACCTTC. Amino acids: CSVPRGNGYTF.

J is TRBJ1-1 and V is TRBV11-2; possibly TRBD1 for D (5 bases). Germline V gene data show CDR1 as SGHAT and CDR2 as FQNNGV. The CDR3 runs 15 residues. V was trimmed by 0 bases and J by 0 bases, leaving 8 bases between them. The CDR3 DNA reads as TGTGCCAGCAGCTTAGACAGGGTGATGAACACTGAAGCTTTCTTT. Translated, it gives CASSLDRVMNTEAFF. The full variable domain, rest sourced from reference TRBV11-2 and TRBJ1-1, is EAGVAQSPRYKIIEKRQSVAFWCNPISGHATLYWYQQILGQGPKLLIQFQNNGVVDDSQLPKDRFSAERLKGVDSTLKIQPAKLEDSAVYLCASSLDRVMNTEAFFGQGTRLTVV.

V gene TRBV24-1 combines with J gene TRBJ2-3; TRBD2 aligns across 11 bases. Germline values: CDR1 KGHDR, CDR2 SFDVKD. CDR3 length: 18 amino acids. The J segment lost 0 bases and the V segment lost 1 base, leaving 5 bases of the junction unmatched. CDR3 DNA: TGTGCCACCAGTGATTTTACTAGCGGGAGAATGAGCACAGATACGCAGTATTTT. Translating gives CATSDFTSGRMSTDTQYF.

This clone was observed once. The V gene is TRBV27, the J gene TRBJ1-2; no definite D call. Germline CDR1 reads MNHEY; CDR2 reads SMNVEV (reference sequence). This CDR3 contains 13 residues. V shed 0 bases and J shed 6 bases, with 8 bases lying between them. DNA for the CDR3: TGTGCCAGCAGTTTATCAGGGAGGGATGGCTACACCTTC. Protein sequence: CASSLSGRDGYTF.

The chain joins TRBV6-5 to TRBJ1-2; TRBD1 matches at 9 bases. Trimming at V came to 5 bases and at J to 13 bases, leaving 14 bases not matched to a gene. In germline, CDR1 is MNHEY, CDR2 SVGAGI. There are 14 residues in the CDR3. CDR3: CASSPRDRVFSFTF. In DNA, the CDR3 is TGTGCCAGCAGTCCCCGGGACAGGGTTTTTTCTTTCACCTTC.